This T cell receptor beta chain comes out of a study of Graves' ophthalmopathy and Graves' hyperthyroidism. About the research overall: Peripheral blood collection took place at initial diagnosis, before any treatment.

The CDR3 is made up of 14 amino acids. CDR1 and CDR2 from the germline V gene are SGHRS and YFSETQ. The V and J ends lost 1 base and 6 bases respectively, with 10 bases between them. This clonotype was seen a single time. RNA served as the template for amplifying TCR beta CDR3 regions. HTBI-primed RT-PCR formed the first round, and a multiplex PCR formed the second. TCRdb itself ran the multiplex PCR reads through MiXCR, one entry per CDR3 protein. Of about 740,000 distinct CDR3 sequences listed, 40% are singletons. Sequenced input: peripheral blood. The J gene is TRBJ2-2, the V gene TRBV5-1; D might be TRBD2 (5 bases). The receptor's source is an adult man with Graves' ophthalmopathy. CDR3 bases: TGCGCCAGCAGCTTGTTAGGGAGCTCCGGGGAGCTGTTTTTT. Residues: CASSLLGSSGELFF. Based on the CDR3 plus reference TRBV5-1 and TRBJ2-2, the full variable domain is KAGVTQTPRYLIKTRGQQVTLSCSPISGHRSVSWYQQTPGQGLQFLFEYFSETQRNKGNFPGRFSGRQFSNSRSEMNVSTLELGDSALYLCASSLLGSSGELFFGEGSRLTVL.